This TCR beta chain was sequenced for a study of blood T cells in healthy people across ages. Study summary: Through template switching, about one barcoded beta molecule was captured per two T cells, as measured in model experiments.

V dropped 1 base and J dropped 3 bases, with 10 bases sitting between them. The germline V gene encodes CDR1 MDHEN and CDR2 SYDVKM. CDR3 size: 14 residues. The authors ran a second PCR of 7 to 11 cycles using a sample-barcoded 5' primer and a J-beta primer mix. TCRdb used MiXCR to reprocess the 5' RACE reads, holding one entry per CDR3 protein. Counted here are over 1,500,000 distinct CDR3 sequences, about 39% occurring once; the ten biggest clones make up 20% to 25%. The V call is TRBV28, the J call TRBJ2-7; D unclear. This clonotype was obtained from a human donor in good health. The sample was blood. The CDR3 DNA reads as TGTGCCAGCAGTTTATTCGGCACCTACTACGAGCAGTACTTC. Its translation: CASSLFGTYYEQYF.